What follows are 7 T cell receptor beta chains derived from one specimen sequenced in a study of regulatory T cells. The study's findings and limits: In CD3G-deficient patients, conventional CD4+ T cells were enriched for hydrophobic CDR3 residues at positions 6 and 7.

Their cognate antigens are unknown. The PCR used 52 TRBV and 13 TRBJ primers. TCRdb keeps only in-frame clones here, not all; method: immunoSEQ multiplex PCR. The table shows 20,000 to 25,000 clones, with about 88% occurring only once. Sequencing was carried out using conventional CD4+ T cells sorted from blood. The receptors were sampled from a child aged 5 to 17 with CD3G deficiency.

This chain links TRBV7-8 with TRBJ2-5; TRBD2 agrees at 12 bases. The J call could be wrong; TRBJ2-7 is a better fit for the DNA end. Germline V gene lookup returns CDR1 SGHVS and CDR2 FQNEAQ. This CDR3 comprises 16 residues. Written as DNA, the CDR3 is TGTGCCAGCAGCCCTCGCGGGACTAGCGGGCCCTACGAGCAGTACTTC. This gives the protein CASSPRGTSGPYEQYF.

The count of this clone is one. In nucleotides, the CDR3 is TGTGCCAGCAAGGAAGGAAGCACAGATACGCAGTATTTT. This sequence encodes CASKEGSTDTQYF. The chain couples TRBV7-8 to TRBJ2-3; no clear D. Deletions cut 7 bases from V and 0 bases from J, with 8 bases between. Germline lookup yields CDR1 SGHVS and CDR2 FQNEAQ. The CDR3 sequence is 13 residues long. The full variable domain, its missing parts supplied by reference TRBV7-8 and TRBJ2-3, is GAGVSQSPRYKVAKRGQDVALRCDPISGHVSLFWYQQALGQGPEFLTYFQNEAQLDKSGLPSDRFFAERPEGSVSTLKIQRTQQEDSAVYLCASKEGSTDTQYFGPGTRLTVL.

This chain connects TRBV28 to TRBJ2-3, with 11 bases that match TRBD2. With V trimmed by 4 bases and J by 11 bases, 11 bases remained unmatched. The CDR3 contains 15 residues. Germline V lookup: CDR1 MDHEN, CDR2 SYDVKM. Here the CDR3 DNA reads TGTGCCAGCAGTTCCCTAGCGGGAGGCGTCGGGGGGCAGTATTTT. Amino acid sequence: CASSSLAGGVGGQYF.

The gene calls are TRBV5-1 and TRBJ1-1; tentative D call: TRBD1 (6 bases). Germline V gene lookup returns CDR1 SGHRS and CDR2 YFSETQ. This CDR3 has 15 residues. The V end lost 0 bases, the J end lost 1 base, and 10 bases lay between the germline ends. The CDR3 coding sequence is TGCGCCAGCAGCTTGGAACAGGGAGGGAACACTGAAGCTTTCTTT. This encodes CASSLEQGGNTEAFF.

The CDR3 DNA sequence: TGTGCCAGCAGCTTAGCGGCGACAGGGGGCCCATACGAGCAGTACTTC. It is translated as CASSLAATGGPYEQYF. The chain links TRBV7-8 to TRBJ2-7; 10 bases agree with TRBD1. The V and J ends lost 0 bases and 4 bases, in that order; junction bases with no gene match: 6. The CDR3 extends over 16 amino acids. Germline V gene lookup returns CDR1 SGHVS and CDR2 FQNEAQ.

This clone was counted between two and nine times. The chain is built from TRBV6-1 and TRBJ1-2, with TRBD1 as a possible D gene (5 bases). Germline CDR1 reads MNHNS; CDR2 reads SASEGT. This CDR3 has 13 residues. Trimming cost V 5 bases and J 9 bases, with 16 bases left between them. CDR3 protein: CASSPHGQGRYTF. CDR3 DNA sequence: TGTGCCAGCAGTCCCCATGGCCAGGGACGCTACACCTTC.

This sequence joins TRBV10-3 and TRBJ2-3, with D perhaps TRBD2 (5 bases). V dropped 10 bases and J dropped 5 bases, with 13 bases sitting between them. CDR1 and CDR2 from the germline V gene are ENHRY and SYGVKD. CDR3 length: 12 residues. Here the CDR3 DNA reads TGTGCCACCGGCGGTCGGGGAGATACGCAGTATTTT. Its translation is CATGGRGDTQYF.